Listed here are 10 T cell receptor beta chains from one sample, sequenced in a study of regulatory T cells in long-lasting Graves disease. CDR3-region Arm-PCR and iRepertoire HTBI primers produced the TCR beta libraries. TCRdb reanalysed the multiplex PCR reads using MiXCR and keeps one entry per CDR3 protein. The sample contains approximately 380,000 distinct CDR3 sequences, 20% to 25% of which appear only once. Sample time point: persistent/refractory GD, antithyroid drugs over 5 years with positive TRAb. The TCR library was prepared using RNA isolated from PBMCs. The starting material was peripheral blood mononuclear cells (PBMCs), obtained when the disease was refractory, from a patient treated with antithyroid drugs. These TCRs come from a female donor with Graves disease.

At least ten counts were recorded for this clonotype. The V call is TRBV28, the J call TRBJ2-7; TRBD2 agrees at 7 bases. The V gene end was trimmed by 3 bases and the J gene end by 4 bases; junction bases not matched to a gene: 3. This CDR3 spans 13 amino acids. The germline V gene has CDR1 MDHEN and CDR2 SYDVKM. CDR3 amino acids: CASSFGLVYEQYF. The CDR3 nucleotides are TGTGCCAGCAGTTTCGGACTAGTTTACGAGCAGTACTTC.

The chain links TRBV19 to TRBJ1-5, with D possibly TRBD1 on 5 matching bases. Trimming removed 3 bases from V and 0 bases from J, with 18 bases in between. Per germline, CDR1 LNHDA and CDR2 SQIVND (reference sequence). The CDR3 covers 18 residues. The CDR3 protein is CASSIQGGRVYSNQPQHF. The CDR3 bases are TGTGCCAGTAGTATCCAGGGCGGGAGGGTTTATAGCAATCAGCCCCAGCATTTT.

This sequence joins TRBV6-1 and TRBJ1-2; 8 bases map to TRBD1. In germline, CDR1 is MNHNS, CDR2 SASEGT. V lost 7 bases and J lost 6; bases outside the gene matches: 7. The CDR3 is 13 residues long. The CDR3 nucleotides are TGTGCCAGCAATCTAGGACAGGGTGATGGCTACACCTTC. Residues: CASNLGQGDGYTF.

The chain employs TRBV6-1 and TRBJ2-7, with D possibly being TRBD2 (7 bases). In germline, CDR1 is MNHNS, CDR2 SASEGT. There are 14 residues in the CDR3. Trimming shortened V by 6 bases and J by 6 bases, and 18 bases separated the two germline ends. CDR3 in amino acids: CASSPVGGRGEQYF. The CDR3, as DNA: TGTGCCAGCAGCCCCGTCGGGGGGCGAGGCGAGCAGTACTTC.

This clonotype showed up just a few times. This chain joins TRBV15 and TRBJ2-4; tentative D call: TRBD2 (5 bases). Germline V lookup: CDR1 LNHNV, CDR2 YYDKDF (reference sequence). Trimming removed 0 bases at V and 2 bases at J, with 14 bases between. This CDR3 spans 17 amino acids. CDR3 residues: CATSRDPRAGPKNIQYF. The CDR3 nucleotides read TGTGCCACCAGCAGAGATCCTCGGGCGGGCCCCAAAAACATTCAGTACTTC.

The chain employs TRBV28 and TRBJ2-3; no clear D. The V and J ends lost 5 bases and 4 bases respectively, with 7 bases between them. CDR1 and CDR2 (germline): MDHEN, SYDVKM. The CDR3 sequence is 12 residues long. CDR3 sequence (DNA): TGTGCCAGCAGTACAACTTCAGATACGCAGTATTTT. This codes for CASSTTSDTQYF.

The chain uses TRBV20-1 and TRBJ2-5; 9 bases match TRBD2. V trimming: 8 bases; J trimming: 5 bases; junction bases outside the gene matches: 6. The CDR3 runs to 12 residues. Germline lookup yields CDR1 DFQATT and CDR2 SNEGSKA (reference sequence). CDR3 region: CSQREVAETQYF. CDR3 nucleotides: TGCAGTCAGCGGGAGGTCGCGGAGACCCAGTACTTC.

This clonotype has only a few counts. The chain is built from TRBV20-1 and TRBJ2-5; tentatively, D is TRBD2 (7 bases). The CDR3 loop spans 14 amino acids. Trimming took off 0 bases at V and 4 bases at J, with 12 bases between the two ends. Germline V gene lookup returns CDR1 DFQATT and CDR2 SNEGSKA (reference sequence). CDR3 in amino acids: CSARDWEGGETQYF. The CDR3 nucleotides read TGCAGTGCTAGAGATTGGGAGGGGGGAGAGACCCAGTACTTC.

Points on this clonotype: Possible read error: a much larger clone is one base away. The gene calls are TRBV6-1 and TRBJ1-2; D remains unclear. This CDR3 comprises 12 residues. V was shortened by 3 bases and J by 2 bases, with 4 bases between the two germline ends. The germline gives CDR1 MNHNS, CDR2 SASEGT. CDR3 in amino acids: CASSEDNYGYTF. Written as DNA, the CDR3 is TGTGCCAGCAGTGAGGACAACTATGGCTACACCTTC.

This clonotype was recorded many times. The chain is built from TRBV27 and TRBJ1-1; TRBD1 matches at 10 bases. This CDR3 is 15 amino acids long. V shed 5 bases, J shed 5 bases, and the junction held 8 bases outside the gene matches. Germline lookup yields CDR1 MNHEY and CDR2 SMNVEV (reference sequence). The DNA of the CDR3 is TGTGCCAGCAGTCGACGACAGGGGGCGAAGACTGAAGCTTTCTTT. Amino acids: CASSRRQGAKTEAFF.